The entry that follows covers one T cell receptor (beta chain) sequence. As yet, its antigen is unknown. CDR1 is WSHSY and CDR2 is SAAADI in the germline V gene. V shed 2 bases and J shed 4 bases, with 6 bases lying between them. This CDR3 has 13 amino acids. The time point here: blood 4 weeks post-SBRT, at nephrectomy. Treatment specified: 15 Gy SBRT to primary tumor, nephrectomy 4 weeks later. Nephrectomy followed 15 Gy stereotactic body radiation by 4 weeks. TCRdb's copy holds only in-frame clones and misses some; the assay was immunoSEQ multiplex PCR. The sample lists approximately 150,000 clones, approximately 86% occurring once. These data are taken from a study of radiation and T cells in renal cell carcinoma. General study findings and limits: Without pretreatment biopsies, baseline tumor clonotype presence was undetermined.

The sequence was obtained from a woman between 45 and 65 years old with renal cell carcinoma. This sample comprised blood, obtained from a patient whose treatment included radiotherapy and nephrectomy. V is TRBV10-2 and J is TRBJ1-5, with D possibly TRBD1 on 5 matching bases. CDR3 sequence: CASSEGGNQPQHF. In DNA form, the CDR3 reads TGCGCCAGCAGTGAGGGGGGTAATCAGCCCCAGCATTTT.